The 32 T cell receptor beta chains below were found in one sample sequenced in a study of cytomegalovirus exposure and HLA in healthy donors. PCR employed 60 Vbeta and 13 Jbeta primers. Sequencing was performed with immunoSEQ multiplex PCR; in TCRdb, only in-frame clones are kept and a portion is missing. The table includes approximately 210,000 clones, roughly 73% detected once. Sequenced input: PBMCs. Receptors were obtained from a woman in her 30s in good health and CMV-seropositive.

The chain links TRBV5-6 to TRBJ2-5; D uncertain. The CDR3 loop spans 12 amino acids. CDR1 is SGHDT, CDR2 YYEEEE, per germline. The germline V and J ends were trimmed by 4 bases and 2 bases, with 6 bases remaining between them. The CDR3 DNA is TGTGCCAGCAGCCCGTATCAAGAGACCCAGTACTTC. Residues: CASSPYQETQYF.

Only a few counts were recorded for this clone. CDR3 loop: CSVEASGSPSTDTQYF. The CDR3, as DNA: TGCAGCGTTGAGGCTAGCGGGTCTCCTAGCACAGATACGCAGTATTTT. The gene calls are TRBV29-1 and TRBJ2-3; TRBD2 matches at 8 bases. Germline assignment: CDR1 SQVTM and CDR2 ANQGSEA. The CDR3 spans 16 residues. With V trimmed by 3 bases and J by 0 bases, 8 bases remained unmatched.

The chain combines TRBV5-1 with TRBJ1-1, with D hard to call. This CDR3 has 15 residues. V lost 1 base to trimming and J lost 1 base, with 11 bases between them. Germline CDR1 SGHRS, CDR2 YFSETQ. The CDR3 nucleotides read TGCGCCAGCAGCTTGTCCCCGGGGTCGAACACTGAAGCTTTCTTT. Translated, it gives CASSLSPGSNTEAFF.

J is TRBJ2-1 and V is TRBV7-3, with TRBD2 matching 10 bases. This CDR3 is 15 amino acids long. Trimming at V came to 2 bases and at J to 8 bases, leaving 6 bases not matched to a gene. Per germline, CDR1 SGHTA and CDR2 FQGTGA. The DNA for the CDR3 is TGTGCCAGCAGCTTATTTTCTAGCGGGGGCGATGAGCAGTTCTTC. This translates into CASSLFSSGGDEQFF.

This clone was seen only once. This sequence joins TRBV7-2 and TRBJ1-1, with 7 bases matching TRBD1. V shed 4 bases, J shed 4 bases, and the junction held 6 bases outside the gene matches. CDR1 and CDR2 from the germline V gene are SGHTA and FQGNSA. CDR3 length: 14 amino acids. CDR3 in amino acids: CASSSRQGSTEAFF. CDR3 DNA: TGTGCCAGCAGCTCTCGACAGGGAAGCACTGAAGCTTTCTTT.

J is TRBJ2-7 and V is TRBV5-6; weak D call: TRBD2 (5 bases). The V and J ends lost 5 bases and 6 bases respectively, with 21 bases between them. This CDR3 is built from 15 residues. Germline CDR1 is SGHDT and CDR2 is YYEEEE. The CDR3: CASRGLGSGTGEQYF. CDR3 in DNA: TGTGCCAGCAGGGGGTTAGGCAGCGGAACGGGCGAGCAGTACTTC.

The CDR3 here is CATRLTGGEKLFF. CDR3 nucleotide sequence: TGTGCCACCCGGTTGACGGGAGGGGAAAAACTGTTTTTT. This chain connects TRBV7-9 to TRBJ1-4; the D is unclear. The length of the CDR3 is 13 residues. V was pared by 10 bases and J by 8 bases, with 17 bases between. Germline V CDR1 and CDR2: SEHNR, FQNEAQ (reference sequence).

J is TRBJ1-2 and V is TRBV25-1; possibly TRBD1 for D (6 bases). Trimming took 3 bases from V and 5 from J, leaving 13 bases between them. Germline V gene lookup returns CDR1 MGHDK and CDR2 SYGVNS. The CDR3 spans 14 residues. CDR3 bases: TGTGCCAGCAGTGAGGGGGGGGCAGAGTATGGCTACACCTTC. Its protein is CASSEGGAEYGYTF.

This chain uses TRBV10-1 with TRBJ2-4, with 9 positions matching TRBD1. V trimming: 6 bases; J trimming: 8 bases; junction bases outside the gene matches: 5. CDR3 length equals 13 residues. In germline, CDR1 is WNHNN, CDR2 SYGVQD (reference sequence). The DNA of the CDR3 is TGCGCCAGCAGACAGGGACAGGGATACATTCAGTACTTC. Amino acids: CASRQGQGYIQYF.

This sequence joins TRBV7-9 and TRBJ1-2, with D possibly being TRBD1 (6 bases). Germline V gene lookup returns CDR1 SEHNR and CDR2 FQNEAQ (reference sequence). V was shortened by 5 bases and J by 1 base, with 11 bases between the two germline ends. CDR3 length equals 14 residues. In DNA, the CDR3 is TGTGCCAGCAGCGCGGACAGCAATAACTATGGCTACACCTTC. This sequence encodes CASSADSNNYGYTF. Combining the CDR3 with reference TRBV7-9 and TRBJ1-2 gives the whole variable domain DTGVSQNPRHKITKRGQNVTFRCDPISEHNRLYWYRQTLGQGPEFLTYFQNEAQLEKSRLLSDRFSAERPKGSFSTLEIQRTEQGDSAMYLCASSADSNNYGYTFGSGTRLTVV.

This rearrangement joins TRBV9 to TRBJ1-2; D call uncertain. This CDR3 comprises 14 residues. The V gene's germline CDR1 is SGDLS and CDR2 YYNGEE. V was shortened by 7 bases and J by 4 bases, with 17 bases between the two germline ends. Here the CDR3 reads CASAAGIMPYGYTF. The CDR3, as DNA: TGTGCCAGCGCGGCGGGTATAATGCCCTATGGCTACACCTTC.

V is TRBV15 and J is TRBJ2-7; possibly TRBD2 for D (5 bases). Looked up from germline, CDR1 is LNHNV and CDR2 is YYDKDF (reference sequence). This CDR3 spans 13 amino acids. V was clipped by 5 bases and J by 3 bases, with 11 bases between them. The DNA of the CDR3 is TGTGCCACCAGCCTCCTCGGGGACTACGAGCAGTACTTC. Its protein product is CATSLLGDYEQYF.

The chain carries TRBV5-1 and TRBJ2-5; D is unresolved. V lost 2 bases to trimming and J lost 5 bases, with 10 bases between them. This CDR3 has 13 amino acids. CDR1 and CDR2 from the germline V gene are SGHRS and YFSETQ. The CDR3 reads CASSFWVSETQYF. CDR3 bases: TGCGCCAGCAGCTTTTGGGTTAGCGAGACCCAGTACTTC.

The chain joins TRBV7-3 to TRBJ1-1; D call uncertain. Trimming pared 2 bases from V and 4 bases from J, leaving 8 bases between. The CDR3 is 13 residues long. CDR1 SGHTA and CDR2 FQGTGA come from the germline V gene. The CDR3 protein is CASSLSEFTEAFF. The CDR3 DNA is TGTGCCAGCAGCTTATCTGAGTTCACTGAAGCTTTCTTT.

The chain links TRBV28 to TRBJ2-1; TRBD1 agrees at 9 bases. The CDR3 covers 15 residues. With 5 bases clipped from V and 4 bases from J, the junction kept 6 bases outside the gene matches. CDR1 is MDHEN, CDR2 SYDVKM, per germline. CDR3 amino acids: CASSPGTGTYNEQFF. For the CDR3, the DNA is TGTGCCAGCAGTCCCGGGACAGGGACATACAATGAGCAGTTCTTC.

The V and J genes are TRBV7-8 and TRBJ2-1, with D perhaps TRBD2 (6 bases). Germline assignment: CDR1 SGHVS and CDR2 FQNEAQ. Trimming cost V 8 bases and J 4 bases, with 21 bases left between them. There are 16 residues in the CDR3. In DNA, the CDR3 is TGTGCCAGCGGGCTCTTTGCGGTAGCGGTTTACAATGAGCAGTTCTTC. This translates into CASGLFAVAVYNEQFF. The whole variable domain, filled in from reference TRBV7-8 and TRBJ2-1, reads GAGVSQSPRYKVAKRGQDVALRCDPISGHVSLFWYQQALGQGPEFLTYFQNEAQLDKSGLPSDRFFAERPEGSVSTLKIQRTQQEDSAVYLCASGLFAVAVYNEQFFGPGTRLTVL.

V is TRBV27 and J is TRBJ2-1; 9 nucleotides line up with TRBD2. V shed 5 bases, J shed 4 bases, and the junction held 9 bases outside the gene matches. CDR1 and CDR2 (germline): MNHEY, SMNVEV (reference sequence). The CDR3 totals 16 residues. The CDR3 DNA follows: TGTGCCAGCAGTCCTTTAGCGGGAGTTACGTACAATGAGCAGTTCTTC. Protein: CASSPLAGVTYNEQFF.

This clone occurred a few times. This chain connects TRBV5-6 to TRBJ2-1, with 7 bases identical to TRBD2. Trimming took 3 bases from V and 4 from J; bases not matched to a gene: 7. Germline V lookup: CDR1 SGHDT, CDR2 YYEEEE. CDR3 length equals 15 residues. For the CDR3, the DNA is TGTGCCAGCAGCTCAAGCGGGAAGGGGTACAATGAGCAGTTCTTC. It translates to CASSSSGKGYNEQFF.

This clone was counted once. The chain joins TRBV5-6 to TRBJ2-1; D call uncertain. Germline values: CDR1 SGHDT, CDR2 YYEEEE. The CDR3 consists of 14 residues. Trimming stripped 1 base from V and 7 bases from J, with 12 bases between. The CDR3 is CASSLMAGTNEQFF. The CDR3 DNA sequence: TGTGCCAGCAGCTTGATGGCAGGAACTAATGAGCAGTTCTTC.

The chain has TRBV5-1 and TRBJ1-1, with D unresolved. CDR3 length equals 12 residues. V lost 5 bases to trimming and J lost 6 bases, with 11 bases between them. From germline, CDR1 is SGHRS and CDR2 YFSETQ. In DNA form, the CDR3 reads TGCGCCAGCAGGGGTGACAACCCTGAAGCTTTCTTT. This gives the protein CASRGDNPEAFF.

A few counts support this clone. The J gene is TRBJ1-1, the V gene TRBV6-1, with D unresolved. The CDR3 contains 14 residues. Trimming left V 7 bases short and J 4 bases short, with 16 bases between. Germline V gene lookup returns CDR1 MNHNS and CDR2 SASEGT. CDR3 nucleotide sequence: TGTGCCAGCACGTTGACGGCCGAGGGCACTGAAGCTTTCTTT. It encodes CASTLTAEGTEAFF.

The chain couples TRBV28 to TRBJ2-7; 10 nucleotides match TRBD1. There are 14 residues in the CDR3. V was pared by 5 bases and J by 9 bases, with 10 bases of the junction left unmatched. Germline values: CDR1 MDHEN, CDR2 SYDVKM. The CDR3 DNA is TGTGCCAGCAGTCCCGGGACAGGGGTCTCGGTGCAGTACTTC. Translation gives CASSPGTGVSVQYF. The full variable domain, with the rest looked up from reference TRBV28 and TRBJ2-7, is DVKVTQSSRYLVKRTGEKVFLECVQDMDHENMFWYRQDPGLGLRLIYFSYDVKMKEKGDIPEGYSVSREKKERFSLILESASTNQTSMYLCASSPGTGVSVQYFGPGTRLTVT.

The rearrangement links TRBV9 to TRBJ2-1; D remains unclear. Germline V gives CDR1 SGDLS, CDR2 YYNGEE. V was pared by 0 bases and J by 2 bases, with 15 bases between. This CDR3 is 17 amino acids long. The CDR3 region is CASSVVSSATTYNEQFF. CDR3 sequence (DNA): TGTGCCAGCAGCGTAGTTTCCAGCGCCACTACCTACAATGAGCAGTTCTTC.

This chain uses TRBV5-1 with TRBJ1-1; unclear D gene. V lost 0 bases and J 1 base, leaving 7 bases between the germline ends. This CDR3 is built from 14 residues. The germline gives CDR1 SGHRS, CDR2 YFSETQ. The CDR3 loop reads CASSLVQQNTEAFF. CDR3 nucleotide sequence: TGCGCCAGCAGCTTGGTACAGCAGAACACTGAAGCTTTCTTT.

V and J are TRBV5-1 and TRBJ1-2; D gene unclear. CDR3 length: 15 amino acids. Trimming cost V 0 bases and J 0 bases, with 9 bases left between them. Germline assignment: CDR1 SGHRS and CDR2 YFSETQ. CDR3 in DNA: TGCGCCAGCAGCTTGGCGGGGAGAGCTAACTATGGCTACACCTTC. It specifies CASSLAGRANYGYTF.

The CDR3 nucleotides read TGTGCCTGGAGTCGGGAGGTCACCGCGAATGAGCAGTTCTTC. The encoded protein is CAWSREVTANEQFF. The chain joins TRBV30 to TRBJ2-1, with TRBD2 matching 7 bases. The V and J ends lost 2 bases and 7 bases, in that order; junction bases with no gene match: 8. Germline V gene lookup returns CDR1 GTSNPN and CDR2 SVGIG (reference sequence). CDR3 size: 14 residues.

This chain joins TRBV5-4 and TRBJ2-2; D possibly corresponds to TRBD2 (5 bases). Germline assignment: CDR1 SGHNT and CDR2 YYREEE (reference sequence). Trimming removed 4 bases at V and 5 bases at J, with 12 bases between. The CDR3 covers 14 residues. The DNA of the CDR3 is TGTGCCAGCAGCCCCGGACTGACTACCGGGGAGCTGTTTTTT. This codes for CASSPGLTTGELFF.

The chain has TRBV29-1 and TRBJ1-2; 8 nucleotides agree with TRBD1. The ends lost 5 bases at V and 3 bases at J; junction bases unmatched: 2. Germline V CDR1 and CDR2: SQVTM, ANQGSEA. The CDR3 is 12 amino acids. The CDR3 coding sequence is TGCAGCGTTCGGACAGGGTACTATGGCTACACCTTC. Translation gives CSVRTGYYGYTF.

The chain links TRBV10-3 to TRBJ1-1; 8 bases map to TRBD1. Germline V CDR1 and CDR2: ENHRY, SYGVKD. V dropped 0 bases and J dropped 10; count of bases not matched to a gene: 4. The CDR3 extends over 13 amino acids. The CDR3 bases are TGTGCCATCAGTGAGTCCCCCGACAGGGGAGCTTTCTTT. Amino acids: CAISESPDRGAFF.

This chain joins TRBV28 and TRBJ1-1; D not certain. This CDR3 contains 15 residues. CDR1 and CDR2 from the germline V gene are MDHEN and SYDVKM. V lost 6 bases, J lost 3 bases, and 17 bases lay in between. CDR3 sequence reads: CASSPPGNMDTEAFF. DNA of the CDR3: TGTGCCAGCAGCCCCCCAGGTAACATGGACACTGAAGCTTTCTTT.

The rearrangement links TRBV15 to TRBJ2-1, with D perhaps matching TRBD2 (5 bases). CDR1 and CDR2 from the germline V gene are LNHNV and YYDKDF (reference sequence). This CDR3 is 16 amino acids long. V was trimmed by 0 bases and J by 0 bases, leaving 9 bases between them. The CDR3: CATSREDYSSYNEQFF. As DNA, the CDR3 is TGTGCCACCAGCAGAGAAGACTACTCCTCCTACAATGAGCAGTTCTTC.

V is TRBV10-1 and J is TRBJ2-3; 7 positions match TRBD2. The CDR3 has 15 residues. Trimming cost V 2 bases and J 5 bases; bases outside gene matches: 7. Germline V gene sequence: CDR1 WNHNN, CDR2 SYGVQD (reference sequence). This CDR3 is CASSEGLGGLDTQYF. CDR3 DNA: TGCGCCAGCAGTGAGGGACTAGGCGGACTAGATACGCAGTATTTT.